This T cell receptor (beta chain) comes out of a study of graft-versus-host responses after intestinal transplantation. Study-level background: Grafts that recipients had were multivisceral, liver-intestinal, or isolated intestinal transplants. Study outcomes and limitations: Early HvG declines after transplant were associated with peak circulating GvH clone levels.

Sequencing used immunoSEQ multiplex PCR; TCRdb keeps in-frame clones, though not all of them. The table records around 99,000 clones, 93% of them present only once. This CDR3 is 14 amino acids long. The germline gives CDR1 LNHDA, CDR2 SQIVND (reference sequence). Trimming took 8 bases from V and 0 from J, leaving 11 bases between them. As regards this clone: Its antigen is unknown.

Here the sequenced sample was unstimulated CD8+ T cells sorted from spleen or lymph node cells, taken before intestinal transplant. This sequence joins TRBV19 and TRBJ1-5; the D gene is possibly TRBD1 (5 bases). This TCR was sampled from a human donor who received an intestinal transplant. The CDR3 nucleotides are TGTGCCAGTTCGGACACCCTTAGCAATCAGCCCCAGCATTTT. Its translation: CASSDTLSNQPQHF.